This T cell receptor beta chain stems from a study of cytomegalovirus exposure and HLA in healthy donors. Study results and limitations: Presence/absence results assume similar sequencing depth per donor, which may not hold. TCR beta V- and J-gene trimming was later associated with a missense DCLRE1C variant. Most TCR beta V segments were productive about 87% or about 30% of the time in an earlier analysis. It was confirmed in vitro that three of the CMV-associated chains were specific for CMV antigens.

Use of 60 Vbeta and 13 Jbeta primers characterized the PCR. Measured with immunoSEQ multiplex PCR; TCRdb has only the in-frame clones, and not every one. Among approximately 61,000 clones listed, around three quarters were seen once. Germline values: CDR1 MGHRA, CDR2 YSYEKL. Trimming stripped 1 base from V and 5 bases from J, with 12 bases between. The CDR3 is 14 residues long. Points on this clone: Its target is unknown.

What was sequenced was PBMCs. This receptor was obtained from a man in his late teens or twenties in good health and CMV-seropositive. The chain combines TRBV4-1 with TRBJ2-7; D remains ambiguous. The CDR3 coding sequence is TGCGCCAGCAGCCAAGCTGAGCGTTCCGACGAGCAGTACTTC. Translation: CASSQAERSDEQYF.